This TCR beta chain was captured in a study of blood T cell repertoires in COVID-19. Study-wide context: Whether acute or convalescent, the COVID-19 samples came from the United States, Italy and Spain. Nucleic acid was either cDNA or gDNA, and it came from T cells, B-cell-depleted T cells, or PBMCs.

Per the original data handling: Nucleated cell counts were estimated from reference gene primer amplification. Method: immunoSEQ multiplex PCR; TCRdb's copy keeps in-frame clones and lacks some. V and J calls and clone size are as listed in that table; D and trimming were resolved from the DNA. The sample has fewer than 250,000 clones, around 84% seen once; the top ten hold around 21%. Unmatched junction bases numbered 4, after V lost 2 bases and J lost 4 bases. Per the germline V gene, CDR1 is SGHAT and CDR2 is FQNNGV. CDR3 length: 14 residues. This sequence originates from a human donor in a cohort sampled during active COVID-19. J is TRBJ1-2 and V is TRBV11-2; 7 nucleotides line up with TRBD1. Sequenced sample: peripheral blood. CDR3 amino acids: CASSLLTGVYGYTF. CDR3 sequence (DNA): TGTGCCAGCAGCTTACTTACAGGGGTCTATGGCTACACCTTC.